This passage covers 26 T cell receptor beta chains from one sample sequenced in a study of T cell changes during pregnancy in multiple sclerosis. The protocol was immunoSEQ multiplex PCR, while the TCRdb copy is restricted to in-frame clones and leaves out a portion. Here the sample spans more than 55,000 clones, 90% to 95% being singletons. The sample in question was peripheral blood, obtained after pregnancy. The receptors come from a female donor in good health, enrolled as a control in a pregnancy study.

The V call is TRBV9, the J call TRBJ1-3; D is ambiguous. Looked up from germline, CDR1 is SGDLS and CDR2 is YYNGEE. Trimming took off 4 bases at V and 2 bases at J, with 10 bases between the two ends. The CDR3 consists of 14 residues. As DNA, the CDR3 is TGTGCCAGCAGCCTCACGGTAACTGGAAACACCATATATTTT. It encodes CASSLTVTGNTIYF.

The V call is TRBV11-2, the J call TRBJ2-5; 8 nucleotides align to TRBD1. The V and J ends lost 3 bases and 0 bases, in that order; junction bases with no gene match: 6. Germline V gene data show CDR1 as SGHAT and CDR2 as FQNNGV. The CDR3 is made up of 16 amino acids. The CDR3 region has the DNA TGTGCCAGCAGCTTCGGGACAGGAGGGGACCAAGAGACCCAGTACTTC. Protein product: CASSFGTGGDQETQYF.

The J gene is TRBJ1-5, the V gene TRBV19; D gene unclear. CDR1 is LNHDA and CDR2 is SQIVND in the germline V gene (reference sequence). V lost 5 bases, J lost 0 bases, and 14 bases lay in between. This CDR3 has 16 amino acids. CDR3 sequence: CASSSGPRGSNQPQHF. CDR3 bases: TGTGCCAGTAGTTCGGGCCCTCGGGGTAGCAATCAGCCCCAGCATTTT.

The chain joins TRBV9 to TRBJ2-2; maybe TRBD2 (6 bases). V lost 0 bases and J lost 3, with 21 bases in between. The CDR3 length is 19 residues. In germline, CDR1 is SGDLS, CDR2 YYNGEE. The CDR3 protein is CASSVVSQTTSGDTGELFF. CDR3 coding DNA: TGTGCCAGCAGCGTAGTGTCACAGACCACCTCGGGGGACACCGGGGAGCTGTTTTTT.

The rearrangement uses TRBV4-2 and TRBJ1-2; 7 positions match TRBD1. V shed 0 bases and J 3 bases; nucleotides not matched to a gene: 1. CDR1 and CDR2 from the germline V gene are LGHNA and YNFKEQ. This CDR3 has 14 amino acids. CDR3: CASSQDTGDYGYTF. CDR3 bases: TGTGCCAGCAGCCAAGACACAGGGGACTATGGCTACACCTTC.

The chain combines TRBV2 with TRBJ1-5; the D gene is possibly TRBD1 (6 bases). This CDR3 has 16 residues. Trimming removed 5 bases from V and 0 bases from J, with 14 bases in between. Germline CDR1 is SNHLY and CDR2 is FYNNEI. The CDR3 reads CASSPLDRDSNQPQHF. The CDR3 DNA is TGTGCCAGCAGTCCATTGGACAGAGATAGCAATCAGCCCCAGCATTTT.

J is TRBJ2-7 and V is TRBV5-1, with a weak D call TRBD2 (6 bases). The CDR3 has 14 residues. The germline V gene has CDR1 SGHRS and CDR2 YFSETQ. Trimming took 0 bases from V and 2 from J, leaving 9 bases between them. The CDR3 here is CASSLDGGAYEQYF. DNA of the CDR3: TGCGCCAGCAGCTTGGACGGGGGTGCCTACGAGCAGTACTTC.

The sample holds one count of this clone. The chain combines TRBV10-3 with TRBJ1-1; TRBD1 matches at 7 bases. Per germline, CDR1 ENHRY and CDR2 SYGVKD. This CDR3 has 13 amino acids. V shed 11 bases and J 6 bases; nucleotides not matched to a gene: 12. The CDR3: CAVQRTGSSEAFF. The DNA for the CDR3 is TGTGCCGTTCAAAGGACAGGATCTTCTGAAGCTTTCTTT.

The CDR3 DNA reads as TGTGCCAGCAGCTTGGGGGCGAGCTCCTACAATGAGCAGTTCTTC. Amino acid sequence: CASSLGASSYNEQFF. The chain links TRBV5-8 to TRBJ2-1; unclear D gene. This CDR3 region has 15 residues. Germline loops: CDR1 SGHTS, CDR2 YDEGEE. Deletions cut 0 bases from V and 0 bases from J, with 7 bases between.

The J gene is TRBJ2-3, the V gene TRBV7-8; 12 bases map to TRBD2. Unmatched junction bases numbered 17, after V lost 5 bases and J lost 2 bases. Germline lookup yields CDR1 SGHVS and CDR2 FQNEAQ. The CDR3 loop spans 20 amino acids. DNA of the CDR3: TGTGCCAGCAGCCCTAGACTAGCGGGGGACCCCCTGTTTCCCACAGATACGCAGTATTTT. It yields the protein CASSPRLAGDPLFPTDTQYF.

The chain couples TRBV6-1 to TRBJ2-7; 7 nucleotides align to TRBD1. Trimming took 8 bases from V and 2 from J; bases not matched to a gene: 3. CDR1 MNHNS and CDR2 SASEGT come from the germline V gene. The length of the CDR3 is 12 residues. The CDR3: CASLGTAYEQYF. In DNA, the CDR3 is TGTGCCAGCCTCGGGACAGCCTACGAGCAGTACTTC.

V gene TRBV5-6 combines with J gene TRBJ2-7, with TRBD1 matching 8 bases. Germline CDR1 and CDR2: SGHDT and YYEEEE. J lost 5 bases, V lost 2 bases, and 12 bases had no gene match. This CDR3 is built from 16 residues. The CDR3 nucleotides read TGTGCCAGCAGCTTATTTGACAGGGGCCCCGCCAACGAGCAGTACTTC. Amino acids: CASSLFDRGPANEQYF.

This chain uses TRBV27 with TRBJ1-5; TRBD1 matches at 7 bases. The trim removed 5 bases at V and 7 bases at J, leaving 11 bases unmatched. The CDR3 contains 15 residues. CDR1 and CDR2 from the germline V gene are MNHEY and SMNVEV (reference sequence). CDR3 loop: CASSAAQGRRQPQHF. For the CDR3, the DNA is TGTGCCAGCAGTGCGGCACAGGGGCGTCGGCAGCCCCAGCATTTT.

CDR3 amino acids: CASSLGSGENQPQHF. CDR3 DNA: TGTGCCAGCAGCTTGGGGTCAGGGGAAAATCAGCCCCAGCATTTT. V is TRBV5-4 and J is TRBJ1-5; D possibly corresponds to TRBD1 (6 bases). V lost 0 bases to trimming and J lost 4 bases, with 11 bases between them. Germline V gives CDR1 SGHNT, CDR2 YYREEE (reference sequence). The CDR3 contains 15 residues. Full variable domain (missing parts from reference TRBV5-4 and TRBJ1-5): ETGVTQSPTHLIKTRGQQVTLRCSSQSGHNTVSWYQQALGQGPQFIFQYYREEENGRGNFPPRFSGLQFPNYSSELNVNALELDDSALYLCASSLGSGENQPQHFGDGTRLSIL.

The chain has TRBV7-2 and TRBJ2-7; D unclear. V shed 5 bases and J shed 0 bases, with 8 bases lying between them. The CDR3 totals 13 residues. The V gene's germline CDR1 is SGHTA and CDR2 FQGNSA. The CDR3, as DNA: TGTGCCAGCAGCCCGGTCGGCTCCTACGAGCAGTACTTC. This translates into CASSPVGSYEQYF.

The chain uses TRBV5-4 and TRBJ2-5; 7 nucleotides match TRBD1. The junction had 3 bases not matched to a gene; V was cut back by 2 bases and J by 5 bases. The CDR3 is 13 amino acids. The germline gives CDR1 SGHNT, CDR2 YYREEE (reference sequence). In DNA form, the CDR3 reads TGTGCCAGCAGCTTAAGGGGGCAGGAGACCCAGTACTTC. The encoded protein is CASSLRGQETQYF.

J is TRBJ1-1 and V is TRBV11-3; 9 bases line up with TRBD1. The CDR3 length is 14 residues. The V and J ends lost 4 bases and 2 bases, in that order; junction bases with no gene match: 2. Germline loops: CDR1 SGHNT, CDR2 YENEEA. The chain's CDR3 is CASSWGQGNTEAFF. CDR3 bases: TGTGCCAGCAGCTGGGGACAGGGTAACACTGAAGCTTTCTTT.

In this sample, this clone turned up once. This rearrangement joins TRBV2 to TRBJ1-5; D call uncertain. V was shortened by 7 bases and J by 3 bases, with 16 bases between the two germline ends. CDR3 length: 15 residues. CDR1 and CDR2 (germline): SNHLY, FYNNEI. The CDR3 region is CASTEGPGFNQPQHF. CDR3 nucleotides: TGTGCCAGCACCGAGGGTCCAGGCTTCAATCAGCCCCAGCATTTT.

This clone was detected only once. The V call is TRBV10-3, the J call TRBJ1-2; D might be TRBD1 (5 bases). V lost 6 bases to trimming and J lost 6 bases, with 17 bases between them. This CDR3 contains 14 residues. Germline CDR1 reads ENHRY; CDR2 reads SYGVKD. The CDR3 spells CAISDRQGHDGYTF. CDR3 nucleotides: TGTGCCATCAGCGACCGCCAGGGTCACGATGGCTACACCTTC.

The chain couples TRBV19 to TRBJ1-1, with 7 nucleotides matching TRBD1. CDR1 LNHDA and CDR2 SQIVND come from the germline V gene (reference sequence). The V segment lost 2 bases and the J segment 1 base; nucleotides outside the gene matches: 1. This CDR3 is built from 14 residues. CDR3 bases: TGTGCCAGTAGTATATCAGGGGGGAACACTGAAGCTTTCTTT. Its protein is CASSISGGNTEAFF. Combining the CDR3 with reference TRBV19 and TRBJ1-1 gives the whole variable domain DGGITQSPKYLFRKEGQNVTLSCEQNLNHDAMYWYRQDPGQGLRLIYYSQIVNDFQKGDIAEGYSVSREKKESFPLTVTSAQKNPTAFYLCASSISGGNTEAFFGQGTRLTVV.

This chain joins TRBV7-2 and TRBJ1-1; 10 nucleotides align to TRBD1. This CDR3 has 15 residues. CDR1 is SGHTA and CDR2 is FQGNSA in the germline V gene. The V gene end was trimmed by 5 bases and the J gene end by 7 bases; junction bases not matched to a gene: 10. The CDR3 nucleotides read TGTGCCAGCAGCCGACAGGGGGCGGGGAGGGTTGAAGCTTTCTTT. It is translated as CASSRQGAGRVEAFF.

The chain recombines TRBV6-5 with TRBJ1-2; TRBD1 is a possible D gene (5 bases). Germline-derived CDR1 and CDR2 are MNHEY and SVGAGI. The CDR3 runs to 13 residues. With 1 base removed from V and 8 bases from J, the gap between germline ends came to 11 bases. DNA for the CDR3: TGTGCCAGCAGTTACTACCAGGGTCGCGGCTACACCTTC. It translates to CASSYYQGRGYTF.

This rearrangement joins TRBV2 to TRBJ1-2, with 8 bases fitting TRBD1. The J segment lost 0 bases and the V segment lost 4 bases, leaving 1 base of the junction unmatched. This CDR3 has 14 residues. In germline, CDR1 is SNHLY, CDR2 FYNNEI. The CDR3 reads CASSGTGTNYGYTF. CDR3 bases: TGTGCCAGCAGTGGGACAGGGACTAACTATGGCTACACCTTC.

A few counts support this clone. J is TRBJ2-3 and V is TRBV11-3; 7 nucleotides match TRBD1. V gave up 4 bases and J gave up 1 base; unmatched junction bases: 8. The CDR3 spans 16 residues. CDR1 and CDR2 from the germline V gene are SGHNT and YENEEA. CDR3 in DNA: TGTGCCAGCAGCTCATCGACAGGGCACCGCACAGATACGCAGTATTTT. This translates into CASSSSTGHRTDTQYF.

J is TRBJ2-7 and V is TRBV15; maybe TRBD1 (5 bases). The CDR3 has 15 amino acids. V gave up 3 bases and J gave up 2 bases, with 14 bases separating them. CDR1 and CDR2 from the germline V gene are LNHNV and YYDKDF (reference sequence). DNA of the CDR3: TGTGCCACCAGCAGGGACAAGACAGTCGCCTACGAGCAGTACTTC. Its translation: CATSRDKTVAYEQYF.

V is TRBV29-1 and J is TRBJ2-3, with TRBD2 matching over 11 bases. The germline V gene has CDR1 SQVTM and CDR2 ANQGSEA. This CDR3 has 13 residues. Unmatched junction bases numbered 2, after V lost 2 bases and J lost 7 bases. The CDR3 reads CSVEIAGGNTQYF. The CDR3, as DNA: TGCAGCGTTGAAATAGCGGGAGGGAATACGCAGTATTTT.